The rows below give T cell receptor beta chains drawn from one sample of a study of T cells expressing NK-cell markers. TCRdb re-called the 5' RACE reads and gives one entry per CDR3 protein, without DNA. The sample has some 150,000 distinct CDR3 sequences. What was sequenced was blood T cells: a sorted CD56 or NKG2C T cell subset, CD4+ or CD8+ T cells, or bulk PBMC T cells (not recorded which). Receptors originate from a woman between 45 and 60 years old in good health. Each CDR3 is given with its conserved first and last residue.

j_gene,v_gene,CDR3aa
TRBJ2-1,TRBV7-7,CASSLALGGGNEQFF
TRBJ1-1,TRBV6-6,CASSWGVLNTEAFF
TRBJ2-7,TRBV20-1,CSARAGTAYEQYF
TRBJ2-1,TRBV4-2,CASSQVLAGGSSYNEQFF
TRBJ2-1,TRBV6-6,CASSYVSGGLYNEQFF
TRBJ2-7,TRBV7-8,CASSLGTSGSSYEQYF
TRBJ2-3,TRBV29-1,CSVDTSSTLTDTQYF
TRBJ2-1,TRBV12-3/TRBV12-4,CASSIVGEGHGEQFF
TRBJ2-1,TRBV7-8,CASTRSFSYNEQFF
TRBJ2-3,TRBV12-3/TRBV12-4,CASSLSPRDQYF
TRBJ1-4,TRBV2,CASTPGQVSTNEKLFF